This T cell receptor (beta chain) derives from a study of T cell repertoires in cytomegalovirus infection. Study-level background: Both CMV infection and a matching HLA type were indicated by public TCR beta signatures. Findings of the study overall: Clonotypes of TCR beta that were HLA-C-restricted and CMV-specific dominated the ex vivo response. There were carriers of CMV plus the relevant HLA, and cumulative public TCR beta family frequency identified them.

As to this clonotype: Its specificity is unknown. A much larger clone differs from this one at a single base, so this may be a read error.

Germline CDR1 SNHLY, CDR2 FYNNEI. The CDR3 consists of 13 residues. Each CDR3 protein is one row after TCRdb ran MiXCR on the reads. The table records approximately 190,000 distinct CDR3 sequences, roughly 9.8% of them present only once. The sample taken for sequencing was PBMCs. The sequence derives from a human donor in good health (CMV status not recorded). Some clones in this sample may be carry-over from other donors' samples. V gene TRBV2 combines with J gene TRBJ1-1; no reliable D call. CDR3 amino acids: CASYSSRITGAFF. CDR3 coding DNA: TGTGCCAGCTACAGCAGTCGGATAACTGGAGCTTTCTTT. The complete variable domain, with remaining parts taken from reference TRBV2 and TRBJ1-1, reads EPEVTQTPSHQVTQMGQEVILRCVPISNHLYFYWYRQILGQKVEFLVSFYNNEISEKSEIFDDQFSVERPDGSNFTLKIRSTKLEDSAMYFCASYSSRITGAFFGQGTRLTVV.